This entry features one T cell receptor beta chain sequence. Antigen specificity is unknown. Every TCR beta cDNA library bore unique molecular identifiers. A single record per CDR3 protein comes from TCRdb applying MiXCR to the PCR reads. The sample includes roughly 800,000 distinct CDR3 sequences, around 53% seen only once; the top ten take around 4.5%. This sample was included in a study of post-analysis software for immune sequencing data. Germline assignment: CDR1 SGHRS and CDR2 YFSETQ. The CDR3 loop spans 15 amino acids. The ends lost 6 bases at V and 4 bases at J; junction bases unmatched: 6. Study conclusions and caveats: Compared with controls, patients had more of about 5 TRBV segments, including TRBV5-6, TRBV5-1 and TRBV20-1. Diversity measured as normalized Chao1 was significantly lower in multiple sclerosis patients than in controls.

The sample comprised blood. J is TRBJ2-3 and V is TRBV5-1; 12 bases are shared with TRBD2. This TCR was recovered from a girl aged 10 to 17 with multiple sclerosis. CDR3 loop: CASTSASGGADTQYF. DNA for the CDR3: TGCGCCAGCACTTCCGCTAGCGGGGGGGCAGATACGCAGTATTTT.